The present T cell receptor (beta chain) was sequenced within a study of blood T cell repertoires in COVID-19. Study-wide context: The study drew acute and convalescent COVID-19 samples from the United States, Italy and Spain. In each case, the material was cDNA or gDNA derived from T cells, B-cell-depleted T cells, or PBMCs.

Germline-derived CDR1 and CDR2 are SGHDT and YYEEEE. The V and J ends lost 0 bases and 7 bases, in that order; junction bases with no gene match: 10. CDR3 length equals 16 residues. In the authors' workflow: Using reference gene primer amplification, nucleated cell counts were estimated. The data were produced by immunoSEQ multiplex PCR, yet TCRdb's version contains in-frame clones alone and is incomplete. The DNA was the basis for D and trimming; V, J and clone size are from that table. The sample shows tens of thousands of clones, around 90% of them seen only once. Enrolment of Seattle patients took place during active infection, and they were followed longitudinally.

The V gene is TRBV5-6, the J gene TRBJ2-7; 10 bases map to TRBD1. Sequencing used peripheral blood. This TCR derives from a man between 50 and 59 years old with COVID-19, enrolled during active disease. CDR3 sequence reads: CASSLAGGQGLDEQYF. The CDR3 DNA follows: TGTGCCAGCAGCTTGGCCGGGGGACAGGGGCTTGATGAGCAGTACTTC.